This entry lists 27 T cell receptor beta chains sequenced from one sample in a study of monozygotic twins with inflammatory bowel disease (dated by TCRdb to the late 2010s). Receptor libraries were prepared by 5' RACE. The sequencing machine was an Illumina HiSeq 2500. Reads reprocessed by TCRdb are summarized as one entry per CDR3 protein sequence, and DNA is absent. The sample table holds 350,000 to 550,000 distinct CDR3 sequences. In total, the top ten clones hold about 2.6% of the sample. Material for sequencing was blood. These receptors all stem from a human donor with ulcerative colitis or Crohn's disease, or a healthy co-twin of an affected twin (not recorded which).

The chain carries TRBV7-2 and TRBJ2-1; TCRdb proposes TRBD1, but this gene call is untestable without DNA. CDR1 is SGHTA and CDR2 is FQGNSA in the germline V gene. CDR3 length equals 12 residues. This CDR3 reads CASSSPGRRSFF.

The chain recombines TRBV20-1 with TRBJ2-1; TCRdb's D call, TRBD1, is unchecked because there is no DNA. CDR3 size: 15 residues. The V gene's germline CDR1 is DFQATT and CDR2 SNEGSKA (reference sequence). The CDR3 spells CSASLGRGSYNEQFF.

V and J are TRBV5-1 and TRBJ1-2; TCRdb gives TRBD1 as the D gene, but with no DNA this cannot be confirmed. The CDR3 is 14 amino acids. The germline CDR1 and CDR2 sequences are SGHRS and YFSETQ. This CDR3 reads CASRNADRNYGYTF.

V usage is TRBV5-1 and J usage is TRBJ2-1; TCRdb's D call, TRBD1, is unchecked because there is no DNA. There are 15 residues in the CDR3. Germline assignment: CDR1 SGHRS and CDR2 YFSETQ. CDR3 residues: CASSHRDLSLGEQFF.

The chain is built from TRBV2 and TRBJ1-2; TCRdb indicates TRBD1, and absent DNA this call remains unverified. CDR3 length: 12 amino acids. Germline V CDR1 and CDR2: SNHLY, FYNNEI. CDR3 residues: CAIQGGNYGYTF.

The V call is TRBV10-3, the J call TRBJ2-7. The CDR3 has 12 amino acids. CDR1 and CDR2 (germline): ENHRY, SYGVKD. The CDR3 region is CAISESKSDQYF.

The rearrangement uses TRBV15 and TRBJ2-1. The CDR3 sequence is 14 residues long. Germline loops: CDR1 LNHNV, CDR2 YYDKDF (reference sequence). CDR3 sequence reads: CATSRGTAYNEQFF.

The rearrangement links TRBV20-1 to TRBJ1-1; TCRdb picks TRBD1, but there is no DNA to check that call. The CDR3 has 13 amino acids. The V gene's germline CDR1 is DFQATT and CDR2 SNEGSKA (reference sequence). The CDR3 protein is CSARDSPGGRAFF.

J is TRBJ2-5 and V is TRBV11-2; absent DNA, TCRdb's TRBD2 call cannot be checked. The CDR3 runs to 14 residues. Germline V gene data show CDR1 as SGHAT and CDR2 as FQNNGV. The CDR3 loop reads CASSLEAGVGTQYF.

This CDR3 reads CASSLALDRVYGYTF. This chain joins TRBV7-9 and TRBJ1-2; TCRdb's D call, TRBD1, is unchecked because there is no DNA. CDR3 length equals 15 residues. Germline V gene sequence: CDR1 SEHNR, CDR2 FQNEAQ (reference sequence).

The CDR3 loop reads CASSTSGGSYNEQFF. The gene calls are TRBV5-1 and TRBJ2-1; the TRBD2 assignment by TCRdb is unverifiable without DNA. Germline lookup yields CDR1 SGHRS and CDR2 YFSETQ. CDR3 length equals 15 residues.

This sequence joins TRBV7-2 and TRBJ2-3; TCRdb's D gene call, TRBD1, goes unchecked for lack of DNA. From germline, CDR1 is SGHTA and CDR2 FQGNSA. This CDR3 comprises 13 residues. The CDR3 reads CASSPGQSDTQYF.

The V call is TRBV9, the J call TRBJ2-1. CDR3 length equals 12 residues. CDR1 and CDR2 (germline): SGDLS, YYNGEE. The CDR3 protein is CARSSSSCEQFF.

The chain is built from TRBV2 and TRBJ2-1; TCRdb outputs TRBD2, but without DNA this stays unchecked. The CDR3 has 18 amino acids. Germline-derived CDR1 and CDR2 are SNHLY and FYNNEI. CDR3 sequence: CASSPTSGGRSSYNEQFF. Full variable domain (remainder filled in from reference TRBV2 and TRBJ2-1): EPEVTQTPSHQVTQMGQEVILRCVPISNHLYFYWYRQILGQKVEFLVSFYNNEISEKSEIFDDQFSVERPDGSNFTLKIRSTKLEDSAMYFCASSPTSGGRSSYNEQFFGPGTRLTVL.

CDR3 loop: CASSSVGTTNTGELFF. The chain joins TRBV11-1 to TRBJ2-2; TCRdb names TRBD1, which stays unverified in the absence of DNA. This CDR3 is built from 16 residues. Germline CDR1 and CDR2: SGHAT and FQDESV (reference sequence).

The chain uses TRBV5-1 and TRBJ1-1. This CDR3 comprises 14 residues. Germline V gene lookup returns CDR1 SGHRS and CDR2 YFSETQ. The chain's CDR3 is CASSLAMGNTEAFF. Together with reference TRBV5-1 and TRBJ1-1, the CDR3 gives the full variable domain: KAGVTQTPRYLIKTRGQQVTLSCSPISGHRSVSWYQQTPGQGLQFLFEYFSETQRNKGNFPGRFSGRQFSNSRSEMNVSTLELGDSALYLCASSLAMGNTEAFFGQGTRLTVV.

The CDR3 is CAISGEEGLGETQYF. The V gene is TRBV10-3, the J gene TRBJ2-5; there is no DNA to check the TCRdb D call of TRBD2. CDR1 and CDR2 from the germline V gene are ENHRY and SYGVKD. CDR3 size: 15 residues.

CDR3 residues: CASSKDEGEAHEQYF. V and J are TRBV21-1 and TRBJ2-7; checking the TCRdb D call of TRBD2 is not possible without DNA. TRBV21-1 is noted as a pseudogene. The CDR3 sequence is 15 residues long.

The gene calls are TRBV5-1 and TRBJ2-1; TCRdb gives TRBD2 as the D gene, but with no DNA this cannot be confirmed. Germline values: CDR1 SGHRS, CDR2 YFSETQ. This CDR3 has 15 amino acids. This CDR3 reads CASRDLASSYNEQFF.

This chain joins TRBV20-1 and TRBJ1-2; TCRdb gives TRBD1 as the D gene, but with no DNA this cannot be confirmed. Germline values: CDR1 DFQATT, CDR2 SNEGSKA (reference sequence). This CDR3 contains 12 residues. CDR3 loop: CSASTSGYGYTF.

V usage is TRBV5-1 and J usage is TRBJ1-1; TCRdb's D call of TRBD1 is untestable without DNA. Per the germline V gene, CDR1 is SGHRS and CDR2 is YFSETQ. This CDR3 contains 15 residues. This chain's CDR3 is CASSLLGGAGTEAFF. The full variable domain, rest sourced from reference TRBV5-1 and TRBJ1-1, is KAGVTQTPRYLIKTRGQQVTLSCSPISGHRSVSWYQQTPGQGLQFLFEYFSETQRNKGNFPGRFSGRQFSNSRSEMNVSTLELGDSALYLCASSLLGGAGTEAFFGQGTRLTVV.

The chain links TRBV12-3 or TRBV12-4 to TRBJ2-7; lacking DNA, the TRBD2 call made by TCRdb goes unchecked. The CDR3 covers 15 residues. This chain's CDR3 is CASTPAGQGSYEQYF.

This chain joins TRBV6-1 and TRBJ2-7; TCRdb picks TRBD1, but there is no DNA to check that call. The CDR3 is made up of 15 amino acids. CDR1 is MNHNS, CDR2 SASEGT, per germline. The chain's CDR3 is CASSAGTGFSYEQYF.

The chain combines TRBV20-1 with TRBJ2-3; the TCRdb D gene call, TRBD2, has no DNA to confirm it. The CDR3 is 15 amino acids. The germline CDR1 and CDR2 sequences are DFQATT and SNEGSKA (reference sequence). This CDR3 reads CSASETSRGTDTQYF.

The rearrangement uses TRBV12-3 or TRBV12-4 and TRBJ2-2; TCRdb lists TRBD1, though no DNA is available to test this call. CDR3 length: 14 residues. CDR3 region: CATTGQGGSGELFF.

This sequence joins TRBV30 and TRBJ2-7; TCRdb selects TRBD2, and the lack of DNA leaves this call unchecked. In germline, CDR1 is GTSNPN, CDR2 SVGIG (reference sequence). This CDR3 is 12 amino acids long. The CDR3 sequence is CASGGGNHEQYF. Using reference TRBV30 and TRBJ2-7 for the parts outside the CDR3, the full variable domain is SQTIHQWPATLVQPVGSPLSLECTVEGTSNPNLYWYRQAAGRGLQLLFYSVGIGQISSEVPQNLSASRPQDRQFILSSKKLLLSDSGFYLCASGGGNHEQYFGPGTRLTVT.

The genes are TRBV11-2 and TRBJ2-2; TCRdb's D call, TRBD2, is unchecked because there is no DNA. CDR3 length: 19 residues. Per germline, CDR1 SGHAT and CDR2 FQNNGV. CDR3 residues: CASSLVGLAGVRGTGELFF.